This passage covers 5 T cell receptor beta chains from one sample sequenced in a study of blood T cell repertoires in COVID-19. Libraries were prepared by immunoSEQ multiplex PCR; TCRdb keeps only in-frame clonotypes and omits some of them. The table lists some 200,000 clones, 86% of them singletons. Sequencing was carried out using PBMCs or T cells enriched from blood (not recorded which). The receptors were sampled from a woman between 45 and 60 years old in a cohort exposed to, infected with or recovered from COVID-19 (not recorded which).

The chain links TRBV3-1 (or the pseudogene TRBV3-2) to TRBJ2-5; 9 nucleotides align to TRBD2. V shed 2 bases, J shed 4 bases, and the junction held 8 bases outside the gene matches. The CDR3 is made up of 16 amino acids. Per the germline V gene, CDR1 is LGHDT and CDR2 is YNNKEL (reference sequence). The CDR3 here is CASSQHGGGAGETQYF. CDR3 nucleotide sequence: TGTGCCAGCAGCCAACATGGCGGGGGGGCCGGAGAGACCCAGTACTTC.

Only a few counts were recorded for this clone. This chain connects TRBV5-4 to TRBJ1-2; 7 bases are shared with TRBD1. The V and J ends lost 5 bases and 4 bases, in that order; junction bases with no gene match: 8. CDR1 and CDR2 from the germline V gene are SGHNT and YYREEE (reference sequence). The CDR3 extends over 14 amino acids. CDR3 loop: CASSFPGQPYGYTF. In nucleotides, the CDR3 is TGTGCCAGCAGTTTTCCGGGACAGCCCTATGGCTACACCTTC. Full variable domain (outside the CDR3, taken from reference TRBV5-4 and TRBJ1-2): ETGVTQSPTHLIKTRGQQVTLRCSSQSGHNTVSWYQQALGQGPQFIFQYYREEENGRGNFPPRFSGLQFPNYSSELNVNALELDDSALYLCASSFPGQPYGYTFGSGTRLTVV.

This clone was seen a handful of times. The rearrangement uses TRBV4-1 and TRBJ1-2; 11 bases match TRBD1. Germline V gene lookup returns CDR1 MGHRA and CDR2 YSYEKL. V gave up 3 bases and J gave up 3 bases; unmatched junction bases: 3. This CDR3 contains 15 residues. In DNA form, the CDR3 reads TGCGCCAGCAGCCATCGGACAGGGGGCGACTATGGCTACACCTTC. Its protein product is CASSHRTGGDYGYTF.

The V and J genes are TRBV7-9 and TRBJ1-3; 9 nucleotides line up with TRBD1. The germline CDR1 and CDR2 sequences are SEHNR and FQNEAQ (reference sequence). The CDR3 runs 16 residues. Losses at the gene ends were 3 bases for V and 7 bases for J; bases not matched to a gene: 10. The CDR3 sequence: CASSLAGTGSYNTIYF. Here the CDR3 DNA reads TGTGCCAGCAGCTTGGCCGGGACAGGGTCGTATAACACCATATATTTT.

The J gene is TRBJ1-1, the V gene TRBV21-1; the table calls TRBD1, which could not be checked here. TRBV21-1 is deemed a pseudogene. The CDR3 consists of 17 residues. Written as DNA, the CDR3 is TGTGCCAGCAGCAAACCAGACAGGGGGCGCTTGAACACTGAAGCTTTCTTT. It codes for CASSKPDRGRLNTEAFF.